This entry lists 27 T cell receptor beta chains sequenced from one sample in a study of blood T cell repertoires in COVID-19. Clones were read by immunoSEQ multiplex PCR, and TCRdb kept only the in-frame ones, dropping some. The profile covers roughly 190,000 clones, with roughly nine tenths appearing a single time and 0.95% to 1.3% taken by the ten largest. Sequencing input: peripheral blood. The receptors stem from a man aged 25 to 40 with acute or convalescent COVID-19.

The CDR3 DNA is TGCAGCGTAACAACAGGGACCTTTTCACCCCTCCACTTT. Translated, it gives CSVTTGTFSPLHF. The chain recombines TRBV29-1 with TRBJ1-6, with D perhaps matching TRBD1 (6 bases). The CDR3 spans 13 residues. The germline V gene has CDR1 SQVTM and CDR2 ANQGSEA. V was trimmed by 6 bases and J by 9 bases, leaving 15 bases between them.

CDR3 sequence (DNA): TGTGCCAGCAGTTCCATGAGGGGACAGTACAATGAGCAGTTCTTC. Translating gives CASSSMRGQYNEQFF. V and J are TRBV28 and TRBJ2-1, with 7 bases lining up with TRBD1. The V gene end was trimmed by 4 bases and the J gene end by 4 bases; junction bases not matched to a gene: 7. This CDR3 region has 15 residues. The V gene's germline CDR1 is MDHEN and CDR2 SYDVKM.

This chain joins TRBV5-4 and TRBJ2-2, with TRBD2 identical over 8 bases. CDR3 length: 15 amino acids. V shed 3 bases and J 5 bases; nucleotides not matched to a gene: 6. Germline values: CDR1 SGHNT, CDR2 YYREEE (reference sequence). DNA of the CDR3: TGTGCCAGCAGCTCACTAGCGGAGATGACCGGGGAGCTGTTTTTT. It codes for CASSSLAEMTGELFF. The full variable domain, rest sourced from reference TRBV5-4 and TRBJ2-2, is ETGVTQSPTHLIKTRGQQVTLRCSSQSGHNTVSWYQQALGQGPQFIFQYYREEENGRGNFPPRFSGLQFPNYSSELNVNALELDDSALYLCASSSLAEMTGELFFGEGSRLTVL.

This sequence joins TRBV19 and TRBJ1-3, with D perhaps TRBD1 (5 bases). Trimming took 5 bases from V and 4 from J, leaving 12 bases between them. This CDR3 is built from 14 residues. Germline CDR1 reads LNHDA; CDR2 reads SQIVND (reference sequence). The CDR3 sequence: CASSPRRDGNTIYF. The DNA for the CDR3 is TGTGCCAGTAGTCCCCGGAGGGACGGAAACACCATATATTTT.

The chain employs TRBV5-4 and TRBJ2-7; TRBD2 matches 10 bases. Losses at the gene ends were 0 bases for V and 4 bases for J; bases not matched to a gene: 10. The CDR3 sequence is 17 residues long. CDR1 and CDR2 from the germline V gene are SGHNT and YYREEE (reference sequence). This CDR3 reads CASSLVWLAGETYEQYF. The CDR3 coding sequence is TGTGCCAGCAGCTTGGTCTGGCTAGCGGGGGAGACGTACGAGCAGTACTTC.

The chain joins TRBV11-2 to TRBJ1-1, with D tentatively TRBD1 (5 bases). The CDR3 length is 12 residues. Germline CDR1 and CDR2: SGHAT and FQNNGV. Deletions cut 0 bases from V and 11 bases from J, with 10 bases between. CDR3 protein: CASSLDRGFAFF. The CDR3 nucleotides are TGTGCCAGCAGCTTAGATCGGGGGTTCGCTTTCTTT.

CDR3 nucleotide sequence: TGCGCCAGCAGCGCGGTAATGAACACTGAAGCTTTCTTT. Protein product: CASSAVMNTEAFF. This rearrangement joins TRBV5-1 to TRBJ1-1; D uncertain. Per germline, CDR1 SGHRS and CDR2 YFSETQ. This CDR3 has 13 residues. Trimming took off 4 bases at V and 0 bases at J, with 7 bases between the two ends.

The genes are TRBV14 and TRBJ2-1, with a tentative D call TRBD1 (6 bases). The CDR3 is 19 residues long. V was trimmed by 0 bases and J by 0 bases, leaving 18 bases between them. Per germline, CDR1 SGHDN and CDR2 FVKESK. CDR3 nucleotide sequence: TGTGCCAGCAGCCAAGATGTTTCAGGGGCCACCAACTCCTACAATGAGCAGTTCTTC. Protein: CASSQDVSGATNSYNEQFF.

The rearrangement links TRBV28 to TRBJ1-1, with TRBD1 as a possible D gene (5 bases). CDR1 and CDR2 (germline): MDHEN, SYDVKM. V was cut by 5 bases and J by 0 bases, with 13 bases left in between. The CDR3 covers 15 residues. The CDR3 DNA is TGTGCCAGCAGTACCCGAAGACAGCTGAACACTGAAGCTTTCTTT. This encodes CASSTRRQLNTEAFF. Together with reference TRBV28 and TRBJ1-1, the CDR3 gives the full variable domain: DVKVTQSSRYLVKRTGEKVFLECVQDMDHENMFWYRQDPGLGLRLIYFSYDVKMKEKGDIPEGYSVSREKKERFSLILESASTNQTSMYLCASSTRRQLNTEAFFGQGTRLTVV.

The V and J genes are TRBV5-1 and TRBJ1-6; a weak D match, TRBD1 (6 bases). The CDR3 loop spans 16 amino acids. The ends were cut back, 4 bases at V and 8 bases at J, with 19 bases in the middle. Germline V lookup: CDR1 SGHRS, CDR2 YFSETQ. The CDR3 DNA reads as TGCGCCAGCAGCATCCTCGGGGGCGCGGGGGATTCACCCCTCCACTTT. It encodes CASSILGGAGDSPLHF. The entire variable domain, with the rest obtained from reference TRBV5-1 and TRBJ1-6, is as follows: KAGVTQTPRYLIKTRGQQVTLSCSPISGHRSVSWYQQTPGQGLQFLFEYFSETQRNKGNFPGRFSGRQFSNSRSEMNVSTLELGDSALYLCASSILGGAGDSPLHFGNGTRLTVT.

This chain links TRBV12-3 or TRBV12-4 with TRBJ1-3, with D unclear. CDR3 size: 11 residues. V was trimmed by 7 bases and J by 9 bases, leaving 10 bases between them. The CDR3 DNA reads TGTGCCAGCACGCACGGTGTCACCATATATTTT. It is translated as CASTHGVTIYF.

The genes are TRBV19 and TRBJ2-4, with D possibly TRBD2 on 6 matching bases. Germline CDR1 and CDR2: LNHDA and SQIVND (reference sequence). The CDR3 extends over 14 amino acids. The ends were cut back, 8 bases at V and 8 bases at J, with 19 bases in the middle. DNA for the CDR3: TGTGCCAGTTTGGAGGGCCCGAGTTCTGACATTCAGTACTTC. Its protein product is CASLEGPSSDIQYF.

V usage is TRBV10-2 and J usage is TRBJ2-2, with a possible D match to TRBD1 (6 bases). The V end was cut by 10 bases, the J end by 0 bases, with 15 bases between. The CDR3 contains 15 residues. Per the germline V gene, CDR1 is WSHSY and CDR2 is SAAADI. The CDR3 bases are TGCGCCACCTCCGAGGGACAAGCGAACACCGGGGAGCTGTTTTTT. Encoded protein: CATSEGQANTGELFF.

A few counts support this clone. The V call is TRBV7-3, the J call TRBJ1-6, with D perhaps matching TRBD1 (5 bases). Trimming pared 2 bases from V and 6 bases from J, leaving 17 bases between. The CDR3 runs to 17 residues. Germline CDR1 reads SGHTA; CDR2 reads FQGTGA. The CDR3, as DNA: TGTGCCAGCAGCTTACATAGTCCGACAGCATCTAATTCACCCCTCCACTTT. This encodes CASSLHSPTASNSPLHF.

The chain couples TRBV6-2 or TRBV6-3 to TRBJ2-7, with unresolved D. With 0 bases removed from V and 7 bases from J, the gap between germline ends came to 10 bases. The CDR3 totals 13 residues. CDR1 is MNHEY and CDR2 is SVGEGT in the germline V gene. The CDR3 region has the DNA TGTGCCAGCAGTTACTCGAGGCCTGGGGAGCAGTACTTC. This translates into CASSYSRPGEQYF.

The chain joins TRBV7-2 to TRBJ2-5; 9 nucleotides line up with TRBD2. Germline V CDR1 and CDR2: SGHTA, FQGNSA. After removal of 5 bases from V and 5 bases from J, the junction contained 6 bases not matched to a gene. The CDR3 has 14 residues. Here the CDR3 reads CASSGRTSVETQYF. The DNA of the CDR3 is TGTGCCAGCAGCGGGAGGACTAGCGTGGAGACCCAGTACTTC.

This chain links TRBV6-5 with TRBJ2-7; D possibly corresponds to TRBD1 (6 bases). This CDR3 is 13 amino acids long. Germline V CDR1 and CDR2: MNHEY, SVGAGI. Trimming cost V 4 bases and J 5 bases, with 12 bases left between them. CDR3 DNA sequence: TGTGCCAGCAGTTTTGGGGGCTGGAACGAGCAGTACTTC. Protein sequence: CASSFGGWNEQYF.

The CDR3 DNA sequence: TGTGCCAGCAGAGGGGGTTCTAACTATGGCTACACCTTC. Encoded protein: CASRGGSNYGYTF. The chain uses TRBV6-5 and TRBJ1-2; D might be TRBD1 (6 bases). The V gene's germline CDR1 is MNHEY and CDR2 SVGAGI. V shed 6 bases and J shed 0 bases, with 8 bases lying between them. The CDR3 runs to 13 residues.

The rearrangement links TRBV6-5 to TRBJ1-5; D is perhaps TRBD1 (6 bases). CDR1 and CDR2 (germline): MNHEY, SVGAGI. V lost 4 bases to trimming and J lost 4 bases, with 17 bases between them. The CDR3 has 16 amino acids. The CDR3 DNA reads as TGTGCCAGCAGTTCTGAGGTCAGGGGCGGGAATCAGCCCCAGCATTTT. This gives the protein CASSSEVRGGNQPQHF.

The rearrangement joins TRBV10-3 to TRBJ2-7; 14 bases map to TRBD2. The germline V gene encodes CDR1 ENHRY and CDR2 SYGVKD. V gave up 10 bases and J gave up 2 bases; unmatched junction bases: 7. The CDR3 has 15 residues. The CDR3 sequence is CANGKGLAGAYEQYF. The CDR3 nucleotides read TGTGCCAACGGGAAGGGACTAGCGGGGGCCTACGAGCAGTACTTC.

This sequence joins TRBV5-1 and TRBJ2-3; the match to TRBD2 covers 9 bases. Trimming cost V 1 base and J 6 bases; bases outside gene matches: 6. Germline V gene data show CDR1 as SGHRS and CDR2 as YFSETQ. This CDR3 region has 15 residues. In DNA, the CDR3 is TGCGCCAGCAGCTTGTCTAGCGGGAACGGGGATACGCAGTATTTT. This sequence encodes CASSLSSGNGDTQYF.

This clone showed up just once. V usage is TRBV11-2 and J usage is TRBJ1-1; D gene unclear. The CDR3 is 17 residues long. CDR1 is SGHAT, CDR2 FQNNGV, per germline. Trimming removed 1 base from V and 10 bases from J, with 25 bases in between. The CDR3 DNA is TGTGCCAGCAGCTTAGTCAGTATTCGGAGAAGAATATCTCGAGCTTTCTTT. Translating gives CASSLVSIRRRISRAFF.

This clone was counted once. The V call is TRBV19, the J call TRBJ1-1; D unclear. This CDR3 has 16 residues. From germline, CDR1 is LNHDA and CDR2 SQIVND (reference sequence). Between the trimmed V and J ends, which lost 7 bases and 1 base, there was a span of 19 bases. Here the CDR3 reads CASTGRQPRGNTEAFF. CDR3 coding DNA: TGTGCCAGTACAGGCCGACAACCACGGGGGAACACTGAAGCTTTCTTT.

This chain links TRBV5-5 with TRBJ2-3, with D perhaps TRBD1 (6 bases). With 6 bases removed from V and 0 bases from J, the gap between germline ends came to 17 bases. The CDR3 is 16 residues long. Germline V gives CDR1 SGHKS, CDR2 YYEKEE (reference sequence). The chain's CDR3 is CASTQSRGISTDTQYF. The CDR3 DNA follows: TGTGCCAGCACCCAGTCGAGGGGGATTAGCACAGATACGCAGTATTTT.

This clone was recorded only once. The rearrangement uses TRBV18 and TRBJ2-7, with 8 positions matching TRBD1. Looked up from germline, CDR1 is KGHSH and CDR2 is LQKENI. The length of the CDR3 is 16 residues. The junction had 11 bases not matched to a gene; V was cut back by 2 bases and J by 5 bases. Written as DNA, the CDR3 is TGTGCCAGCTCACCAAATAACCTCGGACAGGGTGACGAGCAGTACTTC. Protein product: CASSPNNLGQGDEQYF.

V gene TRBV3-1 (or the pseudogene TRBV3-2) combines with J gene TRBJ2-7, with TRBD1 matching over 7 bases. Germline V gives CDR1 LGHDT, CDR2 YNNKEL (reference sequence). The J segment lost 5 bases and the V segment lost 1 base, leaving 11 bases of the junction unmatched. The CDR3 has 16 residues. CDR3 region: CASSQAGSRGFHEQYF. The CDR3 DNA follows: TGTGCCAGCAGCCAAGCGGGCTCCAGGGGGTTCCACGAGCAGTACTTC.

This clone was observed a single time. This rearrangement joins TRBV5-6 to TRBJ1-5, with 8 bases that match TRBD1. The trim removed 3 bases at V and 0 bases at J, leaving 14 bases unmatched. The CDR3 runs to 19 residues. The germline V gene encodes CDR1 SGHDT and CDR2 YYEEEE. The CDR3 DNA follows: TGTGCCAGCAGCTCCTCGACAGGGGTCAGGGGCCATAGCAATCAGCCCCAGCATTTT. Amino acid sequence: CASSSSTGVRGHSNQPQHF.